The subject of this entry is one T cell receptor beta chain. In the source study's methods: The assay estimated nucleated cells by amplifying reference gene primers. The protocol was immunoSEQ multiplex PCR, while the TCRdb copy is restricted to in-frame clones and leaves out a portion. V and J calls and clone size come straight from that table; D and trimming were deduced from the DNA. The table shows 65,000 to 90,000 clones, with around 89% occurring only once. This sample was taken from a study of blood T cell repertoires in COVID-19. Across the study: Collection of acute and convalescent COVID-19 samples took place in the United States, Italy and Spain. In each case, the material was cDNA or gDNA derived from T cells, B-cell-depleted T cells, or PBMCs.

J gave up 4 bases and V 4 bases, and 5 bases lay outside the gene matches. The CDR3 runs 15 residues. The V gene's germline CDR1 is KGHSY and CDR2 FQNENV. This sequence was found in a woman of 80 years or more with acute or convalescent COVID-19. Input material: peripheral blood. The rearrangement uses TRBV16 and TRBJ2-7, with TRBD1 matching over 12 bases. The CDR3 is CASSRRDRGQYEQYF. DNA of the CDR3: TGTGCCAGCAGCCGCCGGGACAGGGGGCAGTACGAGCAGTACTTC.